The 20 T cell receptor beta chains listed next were all sequenced from one sample in a study of T cell changes during pregnancy in multiple sclerosis. Using immunoSEQ multiplex PCR, the repertoire was profiled, and TCRdb retains in-frame clones only, with some absent. The table includes roughly 84,000 clones, roughly 93% detected once. Sequences were derived from peripheral blood, sampled in the third trimester of pregnancy. The receptor set was obtained from a female donor in good health, enrolled as a control in a pregnancy study.

The V and J genes are TRBV28 and TRBJ1-2, with 10 bases that match TRBD1. CDR1 MDHEN and CDR2 SYDVKM come from the germline V gene. The CDR3 spans 15 residues. V shed 1 base and J 7 bases; nucleotides not matched to a gene: 6. The CDR3 loop reads CASSLFDRDRGGYTF. The DNA for the CDR3 is TGTGCCAGCAGTTTATTCGACCGGGACAGGGGTGGCTACACCTTC.

DNA for the CDR3: TGCGCCAGAGTTGCAGGGGGCGTTTGCACCGGGGAGCTGTTTTTT. Amino acid sequence: CARVAGGVCTGELFF. This chain joins TRBV10-1 and TRBJ2-2, with 8 bases that match TRBD1. The germline gives CDR1 WNHNN, CDR2 SYGVQD (reference sequence). This CDR3 contains 15 residues. V lost 9 bases, J lost 4 bases, and 10 bases stayed unmatched.

The genes are TRBV4-1 and TRBJ2-7; tentatively, D is TRBD1 (5 bases). Germline loops: CDR1 MGHRA, CDR2 YSYEKL. V was cut by 1 base and J by 4 bases, with 11 bases left in between. The CDR3 extends over 14 amino acids. CDR3 DNA sequence: TGCGCCAGCAGCCAAGGTCAGGGTATATACGAGCAGTACTTC. Residues: CASSQGQGIYEQYF.

The chain links TRBV5-6 to TRBJ2-1; 9 bases match TRBD1. V dropped 3 bases and J dropped 7; count of bases not matched to a gene: 20. The CDR3 is made up of 19 amino acids. Looked up from germline, CDR1 is SGHDT and CDR2 is YYEEEE. The CDR3 DNA is TGTGCCAGCAGCTCGACTCTGGGGACCGGGACAGGGTGGTCAAATGAGCAGTTCTTC. Encoded protein: CASSSTLGTGTGWSNEQFF.

The V and J genes are TRBV27 and TRBJ1-5; D perhaps matches TRBD1 (5 bases). V lost 2 bases and J lost 0, with 11 bases in between. Germline CDR1 reads MNHEY; CDR2 reads SMNVEV (reference sequence). This CDR3 has 16 amino acids. The CDR3, as DNA: TGTGCCAGCAGTTTAACGGCAGGGTCTAGCAATCAGCCCCAGCATTTT. Its translation: CASSLTAGSSNQPQHF.

This chain links TRBV20-1 with TRBJ2-7, with D tentatively TRBD1 (7 bases). Trimming took 4 bases from V and 4 from J, leaving 8 bases between them. Per the germline V gene, CDR1 is DFQATT and CDR2 is SNEGSKA (reference sequence). CDR3 length: 11 residues. CDR3 sequence: CSATGGYEQYF. CDR3 in DNA: TGCAGTGCTACAGGGGGGTACGAGCAGTACTTC.

The rearrangement links TRBV28 to TRBJ2-2, with 12 bases that match TRBD2. The CDR3 totals 16 residues. CDR1 and CDR2 from the germline V gene are MDHEN and SYDVKM. Trimming cost V 3 bases and J 7 bases; bases outside gene matches: 6. Here the CDR3 DNA reads TGTGCCAGCAGTTTGCTAGCGGGAGGGCCGGGCGGGGAGCTGTTTTTT. This translates into CASSLLAGGPGGELFF.

The CDR3 reads CASSPRWAQETQYF. CDR3 DNA: TGTGCCAGCAGCCCAAGGTGGGCACAAGAGACCCAGTACTTC. This chain links TRBV7-2 with TRBJ2-5; D remains unclear. CDR1 is SGHTA, CDR2 FQGNSA, per germline. The CDR3 covers 14 residues. The V gene lost 5 bases and the J gene lost 2 bases, with 12 bases spanning the gap.

The genes are TRBV28 and TRBJ2-3, with D tentatively TRBD1 (6 bases). V was cut by 11 bases and J by 2 bases, with 11 bases left in between. This CDR3 comprises 12 residues. The germline V gene has CDR1 MDHEN and CDR2 SYDVKM. This CDR3 reads CAFRDNTDTQYF. CDR3 DNA sequence: TGTGCCTTCCGGGACAACACAGATACGCAGTATTTT.

This sequence joins TRBV19 and TRBJ2-1; no reliable D call. Trimming removed 0 bases from V and 3 bases from J, with 15 bases in between. CDR1 is LNHDA and CDR2 is SQIVND in the germline V gene (reference sequence). This CDR3 is built from 17 residues. The chain's CDR3 is CASSIDLMTPDYNEQFF. The CDR3 DNA reads TGTGCCAGTAGTATAGATCTGATGACACCTGACTACAATGAGCAGTTCTTC.

J is TRBJ2-6 and V is TRBV19, with 9 bases matching TRBD2. The CDR3 length is 17 residues. Germline CDR1 reads LNHDA; CDR2 reads SQIVND (reference sequence). J was trimmed by 0 bases and V by 5 bases; bases with no gene match: 5. CDR3 sequence reads: CASSLTSGRSGANVLTF. In nucleotides, the CDR3 is TGTGCCAGTAGTTTGACTAGCGGACGCTCTGGGGCCAACGTCCTGACTTTC.

V and J are TRBV7-9 and TRBJ2-7; 7 bases line up with TRBD1. Trimming cost V 4 bases and J 3 bases; bases outside gene matches: 6. In germline, CDR1 is SEHNR, CDR2 FQNEAQ (reference sequence). This CDR3 spans 14 amino acids. CDR3 sequence reads: CASSSQGQRYEQYF. CDR3 bases: TGTGCCAGCAGCTCTCAGGGACAGCGCTACGAGCAGTACTTC.

This chain connects TRBV5-5 to TRBJ2-7, with D possibly being TRBD2 (6 bases). This CDR3 spans 14 amino acids. CDR1 is SGHKS and CDR2 is YYEKEE in the germline V gene (reference sequence). V was cut by 4 bases and J by 3 bases, with 14 bases left in between. The DNA of the CDR3 is TGTGCCAGCAGCCCTGAGGGGCGGGGCTACGAGCAGTACTTC. Translation gives CASSPEGRGYEQYF. The variable domain in full, completed from reference TRBV5-5 and TRBJ2-7, reads DAGVTQSPTHLIKTRGQQVTLRCSPISGHKSVSWYQQVLGQGPQFIFQYYEKEERGRGNFPDRFSARQFPNYSSELNVNALLLGDSALYLCASSPEGRGYEQYFGPGTRLTVT.

The rearrangement uses TRBV27 and TRBJ1-2; D gene ambiguous. This CDR3 comprises 14 residues. Germline V gene data show CDR1 as MNHEY and CDR2 as SMNVEV (reference sequence). V was shortened by 2 bases and J by 8 bases, with 15 bases between the two germline ends. The chain's CDR3 is CASSLGAPGYGYTF. The CDR3 region has the DNA TGTGCCAGCAGTTTAGGCGCACCGGGGTACGGCTACACCTTC.

The J gene is TRBJ2-7, the V gene TRBV12-5, with 8 bases identical to TRBD1. This CDR3 spans 16 amino acids. The germline CDR1 and CDR2 sequences are LGHNT and FRNRAP. J gave up 6 bases and V 0 bases, and 10 bases lay outside the gene matches. The CDR3 nucleotides read TGTGCTAGTGGTTTGGTAACTTGGACAGGGTTGGGCGAGCAGTACTTC. This encodes CASGLVTWTGLGEQYF.

The rearrangement links TRBV29-1 to TRBJ2-7, with a tentative D call TRBD1 (5 bases). This CDR3 has 11 amino acids. Trimming stripped 7 bases from V and 0 bases from J, with 7 bases between. Germline CDR1 and CDR2: SQVTM and ANQGSEA. The CDR3 reads CSARASYEQYF. CDR3 DNA: TGCAGCGCCAGGGCCTCCTACGAGCAGTACTTC.

V gene TRBV4-2 combines with J gene TRBJ2-3, with 13 bases lining up with TRBD2. The CDR3 consists of 18 residues. V shed 4 bases and J 2 bases; nucleotides not matched to a gene: 9. Per the germline V gene, CDR1 is LGHNA and CDR2 is YNFKEQ. The DNA of the CDR3 is TGTGCCAGCAGCCCTGGCACTAGCGGGAGGGTATCCACAGATACGCAGTATTTT. The encoded protein is CASSPGTSGRVSTDTQYF.

This chain connects TRBV21-1 to TRBJ1-2; TRBD1 reflects the table's D call only, with no check against the DNA. TRBV21-1 is reported as a pseudogene. This CDR3 comprises 12 residues. The CDR3 spells CASTTGNYGYTF. Here the CDR3 DNA reads TGTGCCAGCACCACAGGTAACTATGGCTACACCTTC.

Here the CDR3 DNA reads TGTGCCAGCAGCTTAGTGGGGGCCGCAACTAATGAAAAACTGTTTTTT. Its protein is CASSLVGAATNEKLFF. The V gene is TRBV7-2, the J gene TRBJ1-4; D possibly corresponds to TRBD1 (6 bases). V was shortened by 1 base and J by 0 bases, with 9 bases between the two germline ends. CDR1 and CDR2 from the germline V gene are SGHTA and FQGNSA. This CDR3 spans 16 amino acids.

In DNA, the CDR3 is TGCGCCAGCAGCTGGGCCCAGGCGGGGGATACGCAGTATTTT. This sequence encodes CASSWAQAGDTQYF. The rearrangement uses TRBV5-1 and TRBJ2-3, with D tentatively TRBD2 (6 bases). Germline V lookup: CDR1 SGHRS, CDR2 YFSETQ. The V gene lost 3 bases and the J gene lost 6 bases, with 14 bases spanning the gap. The CDR3 spans 14 residues.